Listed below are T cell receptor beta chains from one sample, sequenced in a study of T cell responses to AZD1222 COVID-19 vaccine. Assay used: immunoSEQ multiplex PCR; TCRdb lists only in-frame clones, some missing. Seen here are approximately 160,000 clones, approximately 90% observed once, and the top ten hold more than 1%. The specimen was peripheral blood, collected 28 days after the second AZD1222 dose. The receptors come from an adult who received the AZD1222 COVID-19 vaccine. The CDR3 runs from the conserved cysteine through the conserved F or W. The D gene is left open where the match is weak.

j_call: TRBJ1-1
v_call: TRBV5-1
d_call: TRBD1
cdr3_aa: CASSRQGRDSTEAFF

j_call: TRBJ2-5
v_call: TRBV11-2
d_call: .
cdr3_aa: CASGSGPLGAQYF

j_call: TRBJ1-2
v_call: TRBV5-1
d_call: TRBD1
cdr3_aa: CASSPSGTGFGYTF

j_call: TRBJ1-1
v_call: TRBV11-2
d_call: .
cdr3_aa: CASSQENTEAFF

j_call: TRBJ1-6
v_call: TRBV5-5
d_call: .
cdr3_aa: CASSAPTGGGLRNSPLHF

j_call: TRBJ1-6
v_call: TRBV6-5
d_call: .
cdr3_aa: CASTQTGFYSPLHF

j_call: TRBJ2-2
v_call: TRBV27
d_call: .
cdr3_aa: CASSSSGSTGELFF

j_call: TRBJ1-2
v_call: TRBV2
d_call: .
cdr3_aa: CASSGGAHGYTF

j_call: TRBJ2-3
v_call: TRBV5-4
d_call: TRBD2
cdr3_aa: CASSTRLAGAGDTQYF

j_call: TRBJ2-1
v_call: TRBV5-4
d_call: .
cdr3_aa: CASSLYRSSHNEQFF

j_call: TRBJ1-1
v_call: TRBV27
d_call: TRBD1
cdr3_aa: CASRRQGAAGTEAFF

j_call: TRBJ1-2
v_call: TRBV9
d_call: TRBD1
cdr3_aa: CASSAGTEGYTF

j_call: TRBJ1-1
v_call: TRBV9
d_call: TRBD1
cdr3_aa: CASSVGTGGSGAFF

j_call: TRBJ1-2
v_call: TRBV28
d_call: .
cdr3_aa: CASSEGNKDYGYTF

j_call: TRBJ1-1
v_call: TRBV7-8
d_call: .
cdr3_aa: CASSLTGYGTEAFF

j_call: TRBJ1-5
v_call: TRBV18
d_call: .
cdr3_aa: CASSPQGLLSNQPQHF

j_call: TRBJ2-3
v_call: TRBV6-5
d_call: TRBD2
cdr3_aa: CASRTSGGDTQYF

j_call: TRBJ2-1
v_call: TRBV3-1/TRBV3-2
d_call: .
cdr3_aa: CASSQGGGPYNEQFF

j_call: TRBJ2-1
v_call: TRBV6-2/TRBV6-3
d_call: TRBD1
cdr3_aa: CASSTDRESGYNEQFF

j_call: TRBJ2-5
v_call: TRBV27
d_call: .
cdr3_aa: CASRAPREQETQYF

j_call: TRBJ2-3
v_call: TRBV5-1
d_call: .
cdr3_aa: CASSVGYRASTDTQYF

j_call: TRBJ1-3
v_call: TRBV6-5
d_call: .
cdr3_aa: CASSYMGGSGNTIYF

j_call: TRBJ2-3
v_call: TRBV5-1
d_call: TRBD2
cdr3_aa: CASSSDGLAGSTDTQYF

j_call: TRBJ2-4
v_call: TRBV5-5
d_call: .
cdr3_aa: CASSQILGNIQYF

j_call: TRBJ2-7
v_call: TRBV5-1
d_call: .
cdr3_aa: CASSSGDGPSYEQYF

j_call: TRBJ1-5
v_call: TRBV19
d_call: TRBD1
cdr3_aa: CASSGQGGNQPQHF

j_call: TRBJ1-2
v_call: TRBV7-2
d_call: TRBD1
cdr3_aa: CASSPGGEEANYGYTF

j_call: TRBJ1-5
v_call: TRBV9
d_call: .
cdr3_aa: CASSVGGGDGEQPQHF

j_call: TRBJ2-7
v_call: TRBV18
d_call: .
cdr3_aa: CASSGPGSRSYEQYF

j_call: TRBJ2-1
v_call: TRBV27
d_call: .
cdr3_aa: CASSTFQGEQFF

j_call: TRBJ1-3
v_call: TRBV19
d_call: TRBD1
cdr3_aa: CASRRPGQGQTIYF

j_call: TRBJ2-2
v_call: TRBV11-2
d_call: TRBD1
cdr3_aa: CASSSPGQGPTGELFF

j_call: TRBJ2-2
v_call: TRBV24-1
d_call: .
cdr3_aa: CATSEGQGIGELFF

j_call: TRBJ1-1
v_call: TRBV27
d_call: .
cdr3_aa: CASSWAVNTEAFF

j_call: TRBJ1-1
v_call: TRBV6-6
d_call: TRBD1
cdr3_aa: CASKGGQAGTEAFF

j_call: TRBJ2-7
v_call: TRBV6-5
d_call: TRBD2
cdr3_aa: CASSLAGGLSYEQYF

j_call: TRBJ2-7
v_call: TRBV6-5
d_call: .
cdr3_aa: CASSLRGTYEQYF

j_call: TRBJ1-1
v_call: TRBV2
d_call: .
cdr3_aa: CASSEAARTEAFF

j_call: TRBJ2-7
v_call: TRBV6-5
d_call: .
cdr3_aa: CASSPPSYEQYF